These 11 T cell receptor beta chains share one sample of origin, sequenced in a study of blood T cells in healthy people across ages. Primed by a sample-barcoded 5' primer and a J-beta primer mix, a second PCR proceeded for roughly 7 to 12 cycles. TCRdb re-called the 5' RACE reads through MiXCR, storing one row per CDR3 protein. The sample carries about 1 million distinct CDR3 sequences, over 35% recorded once. Sequenced material: blood. These receptors came from a woman aged 55-69 years in good health.

This clonotype was counted many times. The chain carries TRBV12-3 or TRBV12-4 and TRBJ1-1, with a weak D call TRBD1 (6 bases). Trimming took off 5 bases at V and 0 bases at J, with 10 bases between the two ends. This CDR3 spans 14 amino acids. The CDR3 region is CASSPGQMNTEAFF. CDR3 in DNA: TGTGCCAGCAGTCCGGGACAAATGAACACTGAAGCTTTCTTT.

This clonotype has only a few counts. The rearrangement joins TRBV29-1 to TRBJ2-3, with TRBD1 matching 8 bases. J gave up 4 bases and V 7 bases, and 13 bases lay outside the gene matches. Germline loops: CDR1 SQVTM, CDR2 ANQGSEA. This CDR3 is built from 15 residues. DNA of the CDR3: TGCAGCGCCGCAGTTGGGACAGGATCTGCAGATACGCAGTATTTT. It codes for CSAAVGTGSADTQYF.

The chain combines TRBV6-6 with TRBJ1-5, with D unresolved. From germline, CDR1 is MNHNY and CDR2 SVGAGI (reference sequence). With 2 bases removed from V and 7 bases from J, the gap between germline ends came to 9 bases. There are 13 residues in the CDR3. The CDR3 DNA sequence: TGTGCCAGCAGTTACGTGAGTAGCCAGCCCCAGCATTTT. Its translation is CASSYVSSQPQHF.

CDR3 nucleotides: TGTGCCAGCAGTTTATCTCCCGGGACAATGGAAGCAGGCTATGGCTACACCTTC. It is translated as CASSLSPGTMEAGYGYTF. The genes are TRBV28 and TRBJ1-2; TRBD1 might be the D (6 bases). V dropped 1 base and J dropped 4 bases, with 22 bases sitting between them. The germline V gene encodes CDR1 MDHEN and CDR2 SYDVKM. This CDR3 comprises 18 residues.

The chain employs TRBV20-1 and TRBJ2-7; maybe TRBD1 (6 bases). Germline V gene lookup returns CDR1 DFQATT and CDR2 SNEGSKA (reference sequence). Between the trimmed V and J ends, which lost 0 bases and 3 bases, there was a span of 18 bases. CDR3 length: 16 amino acids. CDR3 DNA: TGCAGTGCTAGAGATTGCGGGCCGGGACACCACTACGAGCAGTACTTC. It encodes CSARDCGPGHHYEQYF.

The V and J genes are TRBV15 and TRBJ2-7; D may match TRBD1 or TRBD2 (6 bases each). The germline gives CDR1 LNHNV, CDR2 YYDKDF (reference sequence). The CDR3 runs to 13 residues. Trimming left V 1 base short and J 6 bases short, with 10 bases between. The CDR3 sequence is CATSRVGGTEQYF. CDR3 sequence (DNA): TGTGCCACCAGCAGAGTAGGGGGGACCGAGCAGTACTTC.

This rearrangement joins TRBV6-5 to TRBJ1-2; D is perhaps TRBD1 (6 bases). This CDR3 has 15 amino acids. Germline V gene data show CDR1 as MNHEY and CDR2 as SVGAGI. Trimming pared 6 bases from V and 4 bases from J, leaving 18 bases between. The CDR3 region has the DNA TGTGCCAGCAGGTCCCAGGGCGGGGGGCTCTATGGCTACACCTTC. It is translated as CASRSQGGGLYGYTF.

This clonotype was observed many times. The chain links TRBV20-1 to TRBJ2-1; TRBD2 is a possible D gene (7 bases). Trimming removed 6 bases from V and 5 bases from J, with 20 bases in between. This CDR3 is built from 15 residues. Germline V lookup: CDR1 DFQATT, CDR2 SNEGSKA (reference sequence). The CDR3 nucleotides are TGCAGTGCAAGAACAACTAGGGGGGGTAACAATGAGCAGTTCTTC. Amino acid sequence: CSARTTRGGNNEQFF.

The V gene is TRBV29-1, the J gene TRBJ2-7; weak D call: TRBD2 (6 bases). The end of the DNA is better explained by TRBJ2-5, so the J call may be wrong. Germline V CDR1 and CDR2: SQVTM, ANQGSEA. The CDR3 totals 13 residues. CDR3 protein: CSVVSSAKGTQYF. The CDR3, as DNA: TGCAGCGTTGTCTCTAGCGCCAAAGGGACCCAGTACTTC.

The chain recombines TRBV5-1 with TRBJ2-3; unclear D gene. Trimming removed 3 bases at V and 6 bases at J, with 8 bases between. The CDR3 has 12 amino acids. Germline V lookup: CDR1 SGHRS, CDR2 YFSETQ. CDR3 sequence (DNA): TGCGCCAGCAGCTCCGCCTCTGATACGCAGTATTTT. Translation: CASSSASDTQYF.

This clonotype was observed a handful of times. This chain links TRBV9 with TRBJ2-1; no clear D. The CDR3 runs to 14 residues. V was pared by 0 bases and J by 8 bases, with 12 bases between. Per germline, CDR1 SGDLS and CDR2 YYNGEE. The CDR3 sequence is CASSVATGGYEQFF. The CDR3 DNA is TGTGCCAGCAGCGTAGCTACGGGCGGCTATGAGCAGTTCTTC.